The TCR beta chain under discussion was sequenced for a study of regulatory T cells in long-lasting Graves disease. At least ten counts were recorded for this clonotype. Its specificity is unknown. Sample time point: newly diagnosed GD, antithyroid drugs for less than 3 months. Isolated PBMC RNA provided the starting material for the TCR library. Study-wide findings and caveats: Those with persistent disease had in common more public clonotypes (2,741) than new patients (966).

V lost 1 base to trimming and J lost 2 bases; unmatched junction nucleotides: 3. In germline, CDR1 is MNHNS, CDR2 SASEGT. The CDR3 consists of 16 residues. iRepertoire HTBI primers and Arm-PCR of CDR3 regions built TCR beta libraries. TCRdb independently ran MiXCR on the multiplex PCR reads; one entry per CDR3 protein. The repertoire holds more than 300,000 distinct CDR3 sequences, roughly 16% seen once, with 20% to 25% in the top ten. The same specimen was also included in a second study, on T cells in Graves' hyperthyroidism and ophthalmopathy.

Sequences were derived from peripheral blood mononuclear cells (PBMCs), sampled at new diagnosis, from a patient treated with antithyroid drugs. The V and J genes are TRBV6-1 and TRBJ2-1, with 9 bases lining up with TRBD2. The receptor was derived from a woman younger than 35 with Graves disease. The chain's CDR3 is CASSEEGGGAYNEQFF. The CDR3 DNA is TGTGCCAGCAGTGAAGAGGGCGGGGGGGCCTACAATGAGCAGTTCTTC.